This TCR beta chain was found in a study of post-analysis software for immune sequencing data. Study observations and caveats: Patients used roughly five TRBV segments, including TRBV5-6, TRBV5-1 and TRBV20-1, more often than controls. Significantly lower normalized Chao1 diversity was found in patients with multiple sclerosis relative to controls.

Researchers reported that TCR beta cDNA libraries carried unique molecular identifiers. TCRdb re-analysed the PCR reads in MiXCR, keeping a single row per CDR3 protein. The data show almost 700,000 distinct CDR3 sequences, approximately 59% seen once. A single count supports this clonotype. As yet, its antigen is unknown. The junction and the germline gene differ at one end; a read error may be behind it. CDR3 length: 16 amino acids. Germline CDR1 MGHRA, CDR2 YSYEKL. The chain recombines TRBV4-1 with TRBJ1-5; possible D gene TRBD1, 5 bases. The sequenced sample was blood. The clonotype was recovered from a girl aged 2-10 years with multiple sclerosis. The CDR3 DNA reads TGCGCCGGCAGCCAAGGACGGAGGCAGTCCGGGGGGCCCCAGCATTTT. Protein: CAGSQGRRQSGGPQHF.